This TCR beta chain was obtained from a study of blood T cell repertoires in COVID-19. CDR3 length: 13 residues. With 7 bases clipped from V and 5 bases from J, the junction kept 3 bases outside the gene matches. The germline V gene has CDR1 KGHDR and CDR2 SFDVKD. Authors' processing steps: Reference gene primer amplification gave nucleated cell count estimates. The table came from immunoSEQ multiplex PCR; TCRdb's copy has only in-frame clones and leaves some out. The DNA gave D and trimming, while V, J and clone size come from that table. The sample includes 130,000 to 150,000 clones, roughly 88% seen only once; the top ten take 0.95% to 1.5%.

This sequence was found in a woman in her 30s with acute COVID-19. The chain has TRBV24-1 and TRBJ1-4; 7 bases are shared with TRBD1. Sequenced sample: PBMCs or T cells enriched from blood (not recorded which). The CDR3 DNA is TGTGCCACCAGCGGGACAGACAATGAAAAACTGTTTTTT. Translating it yields CATSGTDNEKLFF.